These 10 T cell receptor beta chains share one sample of origin, sequenced in a study of beta chain features in type 1 diabetes. Regarding the study as a whole: All four CD4+ subsets from Type 1 diabetes patients carried moderately but significantly shorter TCRB CDR3s.

Their specific antigens are unknown. TCRB transcripts that were expressed got sequenced, as all of the isolated RNA had been reverse transcribed. TCRdb keeps only in-frame clones here, not all; method: immunoSEQ multiplex PCR. The sample includes roughly 260,000 clones, about 20% of them seen just once. The source material was naive CD4+ T cells from blood. These receptors came from a woman aged 40 to 50 with type 1 diabetes.

This clone was picked up a small number of times. The chain uses TRBV7-2 and TRBJ1-2; 9 bases align to TRBD1. CDR1 is SGHTA and CDR2 is FQGNSA in the germline V gene. The CDR3 sequence is 14 residues long. V lost 3 bases, J lost 8 bases, and 7 bases stayed unmatched. Written as DNA, the CDR3 is TGTGCCAGCAGCTTTGGACAGGGGACGCGCGGCTACACCTTC. Protein: CASSFGQGTRGYTF.

This clone has more than one count but fewer than ten. The chain uses TRBV25-1 and TRBJ2-7; no reliable D call. The germline V and J ends were trimmed by 3 bases and 2 bases, with 5 bases remaining between them. There are 12 residues in the CDR3. Germline CDR1 MGHDK, CDR2 SYGVNS. CDR3 sequence (DNA): TGTGCCAGCAGTGACAGGACCTACGAGCAGTACTTC. Amino acid sequence: CASSDRTYEQYF.

The chain has TRBV19 and TRBJ2-7; D is perhaps TRBD1 (5 bases). The ends were cut back, 7 bases at V and 0 bases at J, with 16 bases in the middle. Germline V gene lookup returns CDR1 LNHDA and CDR2 SQIVND (reference sequence). The CDR3 spans 15 residues. CDR3 in amino acids: CASKVDTRSSYEQYF. CDR3 DNA sequence: TGTGCCAGTAAAGTGGACACCCGAAGCTCCTACGAGCAGTACTTC.

This clone was recorded a few times. The V and J genes are TRBV7-3 and TRBJ2-1; tentative D call: TRBD1 (5 bases). The CDR3 is 13 residues long. Trimming removed 4 bases from V and 8 bases from J, with 12 bases in between. Germline CDR1 is SGHTA and CDR2 is FQGTGA. The CDR3: CASSSPQEHEQFF. The CDR3 DNA follows: TGTGCCAGCAGCTCACCACAGGAGCATGAGCAGTTCTTC.

V is TRBV5-4 and J is TRBJ1-1, with TRBD1 matching over 11 bases. The CDR3 totals 17 residues. V dropped 6 bases and J dropped 1; count of bases not matched to a gene: 11. Germline V gives CDR1 SGHNT, CDR2 YYREEE (reference sequence). CDR3 bases: TGTGCCAGCACCGAAGAAGGACAGGGGGCTTCGAACACTGAAGCTTTCTTT. Protein: CASTEEGQGASNTEAFF.

The chain links TRBV5-4 to TRBJ2-3, with D possibly being TRBD2 (6 bases). Looked up from germline, CDR1 is SGHNT and CDR2 is YYREEE (reference sequence). This CDR3 contains 16 residues. V lost 2 bases to trimming and J lost 1 base, with 14 bases between them. The DNA for the CDR3 is TGTGCCAGCAGCTTAGGAGGGGCCGATCGCACAGATACGCAGTATTTT. Translation: CASSLGGADRTDTQYF.

The rearrangement uses TRBV18 and TRBJ2-5; D perhaps matches TRBD1 (6 bases). Looked up from germline, CDR1 is KGHSH and CDR2 is LQKENI. V dropped 3 bases and J dropped 2 bases, with 7 bases sitting between them. The CDR3 spans 13 residues. The CDR3 sequence: CASSPDRQETQYF. As DNA, the CDR3 is TGTGCCAGCTCACCGGACAGACAAGAGACCCAGTACTTC.

The DNA for the CDR3 is TGCGCCAGCAGCTCCGACACGGTGAACACTGAAGCTTTCTTT. Translated: CASSSDTVNTEAFF. The chain is built from TRBV5-1 and TRBJ1-1; no clear D gene. The CDR3 contains 14 residues. Trimming removed 3 bases from V and 0 bases from J, with 9 bases in between. Germline V CDR1 and CDR2: SGHRS, YFSETQ.

V and J are TRBV2 and TRBJ1-1; D possibly corresponds to TRBD1 (6 bases). This CDR3 region has 13 residues. Trimming took off 6 bases at V and 1 base at J, with 9 bases between the two ends. The germline V gene has CDR1 SNHLY and CDR2 FYNNEI. In nucleotides, the CDR3 is TGTGCCAGCAGAGCAGGGGCGAACACTGAAGCTTTCTTT. This codes for CASRAGANTEAFF.

V usage is TRBV15 and J usage is TRBJ1-5; 11 nucleotides align to TRBD1. Germline CDR1 reads LNHNV; CDR2 reads YYDKDF (reference sequence). Trimming took 5 bases from V and 4 from J; bases not matched to a gene: 7. The CDR3 extends over 16 amino acids. The CDR3 nucleotides are TGTGCCACCAGCTCCACGGACAGGGGGCGGAATCAGCCCCAGCATTTT. Its translation: CATSSTDRGRNQPQHF.